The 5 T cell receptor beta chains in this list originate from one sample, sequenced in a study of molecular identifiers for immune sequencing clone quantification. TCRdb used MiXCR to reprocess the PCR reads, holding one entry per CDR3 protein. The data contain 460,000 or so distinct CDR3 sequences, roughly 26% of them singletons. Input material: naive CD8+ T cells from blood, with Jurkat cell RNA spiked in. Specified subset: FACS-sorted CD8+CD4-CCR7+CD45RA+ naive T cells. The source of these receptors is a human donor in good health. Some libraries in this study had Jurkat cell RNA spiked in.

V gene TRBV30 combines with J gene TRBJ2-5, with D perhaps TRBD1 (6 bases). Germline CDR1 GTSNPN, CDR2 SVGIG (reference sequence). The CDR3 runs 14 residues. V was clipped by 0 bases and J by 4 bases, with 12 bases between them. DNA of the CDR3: TGTGCCTGGAGTGTAGGAACAGGGAGAGAGACCCAGTACTTC. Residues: CAWSVGTGRETQYF.

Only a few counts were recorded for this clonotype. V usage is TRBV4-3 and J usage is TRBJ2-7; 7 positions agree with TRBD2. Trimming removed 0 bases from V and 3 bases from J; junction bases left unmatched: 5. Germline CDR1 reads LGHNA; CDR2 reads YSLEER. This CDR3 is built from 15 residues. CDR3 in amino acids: CASSQDVRENYEQYF. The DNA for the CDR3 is TGCGCCAGCAGCCAAGACGTGCGGGAGAACTACGAGCAGTACTTC.

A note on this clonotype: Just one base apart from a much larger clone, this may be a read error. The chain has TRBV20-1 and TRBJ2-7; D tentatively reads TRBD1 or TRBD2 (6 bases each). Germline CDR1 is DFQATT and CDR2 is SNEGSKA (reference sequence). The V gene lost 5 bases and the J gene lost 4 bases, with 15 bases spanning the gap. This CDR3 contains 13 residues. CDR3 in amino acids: CSARGPGFYEQYF. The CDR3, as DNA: TGCAGTGCTCGGGGGCCAGGGTTTTACGAGCAGTACTTC.

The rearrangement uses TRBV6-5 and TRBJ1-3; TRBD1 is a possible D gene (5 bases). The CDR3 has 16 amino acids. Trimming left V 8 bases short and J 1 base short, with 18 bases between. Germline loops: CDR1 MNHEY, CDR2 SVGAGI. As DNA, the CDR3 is TGTGCCAGCGGTCTCTGGGGGGAAGCGTCTGGAAACACCATATATTTT. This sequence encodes CASGLWGEASGNTIYF.

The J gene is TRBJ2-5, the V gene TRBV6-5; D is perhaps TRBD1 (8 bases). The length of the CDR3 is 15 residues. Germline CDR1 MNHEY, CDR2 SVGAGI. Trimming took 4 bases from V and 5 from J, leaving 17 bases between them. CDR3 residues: CASSFLTGGGETQYF. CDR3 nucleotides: TGTGCCAGCAGTTTCCTCACAGGGGGGGGCGAGACCCAGTACTTC.